These 27 T cell receptor beta chains were all obtained from the same sample, sequenced in a study of T cell responses to AZD1222 COVID-19 vaccine. Sequenced by immunoSEQ multiplex PCR; TCRdb stores in-frame clones only, minus some. The sample holds 130,000 or so clones, roughly nine tenths seen once. Material: peripheral blood, obtained on day 0 of AZD1222 vaccination. The receptors were sampled from an adult in good health.

The chain links TRBV7-3 to TRBJ1-1; D call uncertain. CDR1 SGHTA and CDR2 FQGTGA come from the germline V gene. Trimming cost V 0 bases and J 4 bases, with 6 bases left between them. This CDR3 is 13 amino acids long. In DNA form, the CDR3 reads TGTGCCAGCAGCTTAACCTCAGTCACTGAAGCTTTCTTT. It is translated as CASSLTSVTEAFF.

The chain employs TRBV6-6 and TRBJ1-5; D uncertain. CDR1 and CDR2 (germline): MNHNY, SVGAGI (reference sequence). The CDR3 spans 13 residues. Trimming removed 5 bases at V and 2 bases at J, with 7 bases between. The CDR3: CASSLSGNQPQHF. Written as DNA, the CDR3 is TGTGCCAGCAGTCTCTCGGGCAATCAGCCCCAGCATTTT.

This rearrangement joins TRBV10-3 to TRBJ2-7; tentatively, D is TRBD2 (5 bases). The germline V and J ends were trimmed by 4 bases and 5 bases, with 21 bases remaining between them. The germline gives CDR1 ENHRY, CDR2 SYGVKD. CDR3 size: 16 residues. CDR3: CAISGANGNLKDEQYF. As DNA, the CDR3 is TGTGCCATCAGTGGGGCAAACGGGAACCTTAAGGACGAGCAGTACTTC.

The chain combines TRBV27 with TRBJ1-5; D is undetermined. In germline, CDR1 is MNHEY, CDR2 SMNVEV (reference sequence). Trimming shortened V by 4 bases and J by 6 bases, and 10 bases separated the two germline ends. The CDR3 has 13 amino acids. The CDR3 DNA is TGTGCCAGCAGTTGGGCCTTCGGTCAGCCCCAGCATTTT. This sequence encodes CASSWAFGQPQHF.

In its sample, this clone was seen a few times. This chain joins TRBV6-5 and TRBJ1-1; 7 bases align to TRBD1. After removal of 5 bases from V and 4 bases from J, the junction contained 10 bases not matched to a gene. Germline CDR1 MNHEY, CDR2 SVGAGI. There are 15 residues in the CDR3. Here the CDR3 reads CASSLEGALPTEAFF. The CDR3, as DNA: TGTGCCAGCAGTCTCGAGGGGGCGCTCCCCACTGAAGCTTTCTTT.

The CDR3 is CASSITGRGLETQYF. DNA of the CDR3: TGTGCCAGTAGTATTACTGGAAGGGGGCTAGAGACCCAGTACTTC. The chain joins TRBV19 to TRBJ2-5; 7 positions match TRBD1. The J segment lost 4 bases and the V segment lost 3 bases, leaving 8 bases of the junction unmatched. This CDR3 has 15 residues. Germline V gives CDR1 LNHDA, CDR2 SQIVND (reference sequence).

V and J are TRBV13 and TRBJ1-2; TRBD1 matches 9 bases. Per germline, CDR1 PRHDT and CDR2 FYEKMQ (reference sequence). The CDR3 spans 16 residues. With V trimmed by 5 bases and J by 0 bases, 7 bases remained unmatched. In DNA form, the CDR3 reads TGTGCCAGCAGCACAAGGGGGACAGGGCCTAACTATGGCTACACCTTC. Residues: CASSTRGTGPNYGYTF.

The chain uses TRBV12-3 or TRBV12-4 and TRBJ2-5; the D gene could be TRBD1 or TRBD2 (5 bases each). V was pared by 10 bases and J by 5 bases, with 14 bases between. The CDR3 consists of 12 residues. CDR3 residues: CATGPREETQYF. CDR3 coding DNA: TGTGCCACCGGACCCAGGGAGGAGACCCAGTACTTC.

The chain has TRBV7-3 and TRBJ2-6, with TRBD2 matching over 7 bases. Germline loops: CDR1 SGHTA, CDR2 FQGTGA. The CDR3 is 17 residues long. With 4 bases clipped from V and 2 bases from J, the junction kept 8 bases outside the gene matches. CDR3 bases: TGTGCCAGCAGCTCCCTTGGGAGGGAGCCTGGGGCCAACGTCCTGACTTTC. It is translated as CASSSLGREPGANVLTF.

The chain links TRBV4-2 to TRBJ2-2; maybe TRBD1 (6 bases). Per germline, CDR1 LGHNA and CDR2 YNFKEQ. This CDR3 is 16 amino acids long. The V end lost 3 bases, the J end lost 4 bases, and 15 bases lay between the germline ends. For the CDR3, the DNA is TGTGCCAGCAGCCAGGGGGACACCGGGGTCACCGGGGAGCTGTTTTTT. It translates to CASSQGDTGVTGELFF.

The rearrangement uses TRBV6-5 and TRBJ1-1, with 7 bases lining up with TRBD1. With V trimmed by 2 bases and J by 1 base, 4 bases remained unmatched. The CDR3 runs 15 residues. Looked up from germline, CDR1 is MNHEY and CDR2 is SVGAGI. This CDR3 is CASSYRQGGNTEAFF. In nucleotides, the CDR3 is TGTGCCAGCAGTTACCGCCAGGGGGGGAACACTGAAGCTTTCTTT.

The rearrangement uses TRBV10-3 and TRBJ2-5, with TRBD2 as a possible D gene (7 bases). Per germline, CDR1 ENHRY and CDR2 SYGVKD. The V end was cut by 3 bases, the J end by 5 bases, with 22 bases between. The CDR3 contains 17 residues. This CDR3 is CAISDPRGRGKEETQYF. In DNA, the CDR3 is TGTGCCATCAGTGACCCCCGAGGGAGGGGGAAGGAGGAGACCCAGTACTTC.

The CDR3 loop is CASSLLADYGYTF. The CDR3 coding sequence is TGTGCCAGCAGCTTACTCGCGGACTATGGCTACACCTTC. The chain links TRBV7-2 to TRBJ1-2, with no clear D. This CDR3 region has 13 residues. Germline V gene lookup returns CDR1 SGHTA and CDR2 FQGNSA. Trimming stripped 2 bases from V and 3 bases from J, with 7 bases between.

The count of this clone is one. V and J are TRBV23-1 and TRBJ2-1; TRBD2 might be the D (5 bases). TRBV23-1 is labeled an ORF, and its function is uncertain. Trimming took 0 bases from V and 10 from J, leaving 22 bases between them. The CDR3 is 17 amino acids. The DNA for the CDR3 is TGCGCCAGCAGTCAATCGCTAGTCCCCCTGGTGAGCGGAGAGCAGTTCTTC. Translating gives CASSQSLVPLVSGEQFF.

V is TRBV6-5 and J is TRBJ1-3, with 8 bases lining up with TRBD1. Trimming removed 2 bases from V and 0 bases from J; junction bases left unmatched: 3. The CDR3 totals 16 residues. Germline CDR1 reads MNHEY; CDR2 reads SVGAGI. CDR3 amino acids: CASSYGTGSSGNTIYF. In DNA, the CDR3 is TGTGCCAGCAGTTACGGGACAGGATCCTCTGGAAACACCATATATTTT.

This clone was seen a single time. V usage is TRBV4-3 and J usage is TRBJ1-1; 11 bases fit TRBD1. The germline V gene has CDR1 LGHNA and CDR2 YSLEER. Unmatched junction bases numbered 9, after V lost 0 bases and J lost 3 bases. There are 18 residues in the CDR3. The CDR3 bases are TGCGCCAGCAGCCAAGATTCAGGACAGGGGGCTAGGGACACTGAAGCTTTCTTT. This encodes CASSQDSGQGARDTEAFF.

The chain uses TRBV28 and TRBJ1-4, with D unclear. This CDR3 has 14 amino acids. Germline CDR1 reads MDHEN; CDR2 reads SYDVKM. V was shortened by 5 bases and J by 9 bases, with 16 bases between the two germline ends. The CDR3 bases are TGTGCCAGCAGTCTAAGACTCTTCGGCAAAAAACTGTTTTTT. It encodes CASSLRLFGKKLFF.

The J gene is TRBJ2-3, the V gene TRBV6-5, with 8 bases fitting TRBD1. With V trimmed by 6 bases and J by 3 bases, 8 bases remained unmatched. In germline, CDR1 is MNHEY, CDR2 SVGAGI. The CDR3 spans 15 residues. DNA for the CDR3: TGTGCCAGCAGCCCAGGACAGGGCTGGACAGATACGCAGTATTTT. It specifies CASSPGQGWTDTQYF.

The J gene is TRBJ1-5, the V gene TRBV5-8; D possibly corresponds to TRBD1 (6 bases). This CDR3 has 17 residues. Trimming removed 4 bases at V and 1 base at J, with 18 bases between. Germline CDR1 and CDR2: SGHTS and YDEGEE. CDR3: CASSTGHSSKSNQPQHF. The CDR3 DNA reads as TGTGCCAGCAGCACGGGACATTCTAGCAAGAGCAATCAGCCCCAGCATTTT.

The CDR3 sequence: CSHQGGATGVGYNEQFF. CDR3 bases: TGCAGTCATCAGGGGGGGGCAACGGGAGTAGGTTACAATGAGCAGTTCTTC. This sequence joins TRBV29-1 and TRBJ2-1; tentatively, D is TRBD1 or TRBD2 (7 bases each). CDR3 size: 17 residues. Germline V CDR1 and CDR2: SQVTM, ANQGSEA.

CDR3 residues: CASSPGQRNTEAFF. The CDR3, as DNA: TGTGCCAGCAGCCCGGGACAGAGGAACACTGAAGCTTTCTTT. J is TRBJ1-1 and V is TRBV9; TRBD1 matches 7 bases. Germline V gene sequence: CDR1 SGDLS, CDR2 YYNGEE. The CDR3 runs 14 residues. J lost 1 base, V lost 4 bases, and 4 bases had no gene match.

This clone was seen a handful of times. The chain links TRBV5-1 to TRBJ2-7; D remains unclear. The CDR3 contains 14 residues. The V gene's germline CDR1 is SGHRS and CDR2 YFSETQ. Trimming removed 2 bases at V and 6 bases at J, with 15 bases between. The CDR3: CASSFVHGPSEQYF. CDR3 bases: TGCGCCAGCAGCTTTGTACACGGCCCAAGCGAGCAGTACTTC.

The rearrangement joins TRBV18 to TRBJ2-3; possibly TRBD1 or TRBD2 for D (5 bases each). Germline CDR1 reads KGHSH; CDR2 reads LQKENI. The germline V and J ends were trimmed by 1 base and 0 bases, with 14 bases remaining between them. CDR3 length equals 17 residues. The CDR3 DNA reads TGTGCCAGCTCACCACTTTCAGGGACCGCTAGCACAGATACGCAGTATTTT. It codes for CASSPLSGTASTDTQYF.

As for this clone: Other DNA variants within this sample encode the same CDR3. The genes are TRBV11-2 and TRBJ2-5; the D gene is possibly TRBD1 (5 bases). V gave up 1 base and J gave up 7 bases, with 10 bases separating them. This CDR3 is 13 amino acids long. Germline V gene data show CDR1 as SGHAT and CDR2 as FQNNGV. CDR3 protein: CASSLGLQGTQYF. DNA of the CDR3: TGTGCCAGCAGCTTAGGGTTGCAGGGGACCCAGTACTTC.

This chain joins TRBV10-3 and TRBJ1-3; 8 bases line up with TRBD1. This CDR3 has 14 residues. Germline V gene lookup returns CDR1 ENHRY and CDR2 SYGVKD. Trimming took 5 bases from V and 2 from J; bases not matched to a gene: 2. CDR3 loop: CAISPQGAGNTIYF. The CDR3 DNA reads as TGTGCCATCAGTCCACAGGGGGCTGGAAACACCATATATTTT.

The chain links TRBV14 to TRBJ2-1; 10 positions agree with TRBD2. V trimming: 3 bases; J trimming: 2 bases; junction bases outside the gene matches: 16. This CDR3 has 20 amino acids. CDR1 and CDR2 (germline): SGHDN, FVKESK. The CDR3 DNA sequence: TGTGCCAGCAGCCACCCCCGGAGTACAGGGACTAGCGTTACCTACAATGAGCAGTTCTTC. This codes for CASSHPRSTGTSVTYNEQFF.

The rearrangement joins TRBV6-5 to TRBJ2-5; 9 nucleotides match TRBD2. The CDR3 loop spans 15 amino acids. The germline CDR1 and CDR2 sequences are MNHEY and SVGAGI. Losses at the gene ends were 5 bases for V and 3 bases for J; bases not matched to a gene: 7. The chain's CDR3 is CASSRPTSGEETQYF. CDR3 nucleotide sequence: TGTGCCAGCAGTCGCCCGACTAGCGGTGAAGAGACCCAGTACTTC.